The T cell receptor beta chain under discussion was sequenced for a study of OX40 agonist ivuxolimab in advanced cancers. Study as a whole: Ivuxolimab, an antibody that agonizes OX40 (CD134), was administered to the patients.

Findings and caveats of the study: More expanded clones were seen, on average, in CD8+ T cells than in CD4+.

Repertoires were generated with immunoSEQ multiplex PCR, while TCRdb's copy carries only in-frame clones and drops some. The sample shows around 31,000 clones, about four fifths of them seen only once. The cohort excluded patients with autoimmune disease history or systemic immunosuppression. Blood samples were obtained at baseline, cycle 4 day 1, and cycle 7 day 1. This clone came up once. The target antigen is unknown. This receptor was identified in an adult with an advanced solid tumor such as melanoma, head and neck, liver or kidney cancer. The sample here was CD4+ or CD8+ T cells sorted from blood, taken in a trial of the OX40 agonist ivuxolimab.

The CDR3 protein is CASSFGELYNEQFF. CDR3 nucleotides: TGCGCCAGCAGCTTCGGGGAATTATACAATGAGCAGTTCTTC. The chain combines TRBV5-1 with TRBJ2-1, with a possible D match to TRBD2 (5 bases). Trimming shortened V by 2 bases and J by 4 bases, and 10 bases separated the two germline ends. Germline CDR1 is SGHRS and CDR2 is YFSETQ. The CDR3 spans 14 residues.